Detailed here is one TCR beta chain. Its antigen is unidentified. These data come from a study of shared clonotypes between healthy human individuals. The CDR3 length is 15 residues. V dropped 0 bases and J dropped 0 bases, with 8 bases sitting between them. Germline lookup yields CDR1 MNHNY and CDR2 SVGAGI (reference sequence). Replicate PCRs from sorted subsets contained around 200 ng DNA, which is approximately 30,000 T cell genomes. Libraries were prepared by immunoSEQ multiplex PCR; TCRdb keeps only in-frame clonotypes and omits some of them. Here the sample spans about 600,000 clones, around 97% being singletons. Study-level results: Four donors shared approximately 5% of their naive CD4 clonotypes.

The material sequenced was naive CD4+ T cells sorted from blood. Subset noted: CD45RA+ positively selected. V is TRBV6-6 and J is TRBJ1-1; unclear D gene. The clonotype was recovered from a woman aged 30 to 39 in good health. Here the CDR3 DNA reads TGTGCCAGCAGTTACTCTGGCAGAATGAACACTGAAGCTTTCTTT. It translates to CASSYSGRMNTEAFF.